What follows is one TCR beta chain and its context. The data stem from a study of blood T cell repertoires in COVID-19. Study in general: COVID-19 samples from acute and convalescent phases originated in the United States, Italy and Spain. From T cells, B-cell-depleted T cells, or PBMCs came the material, which was cDNA or gDNA.

Per the original methods: Amplification of reference gene primers was used by the study to estimate nucleated cell counts. Sequencing used immunoSEQ multiplex PCR; TCRdb keeps in-frame clones, though not all of them. V and J calls and clone size are those listed in that table; D and trimming were worked out from the DNA. This table holds 100,000 or so clones, around four fifths found once. This CDR3 region has 15 residues. V lost 5 bases, J lost 7 bases, and 19 bases lay in between. Per the germline V gene, CDR1 is SGHTA and CDR2 is FQGNSA. The clonotype comes from a woman aged 70-85 years with acute or convalescent COVID-19. Sequenced input: peripheral blood. The rearrangement uses TRBV7-2 and TRBJ2-3; a possible D gene is TRBD2 (5 bases). CDR3 loop: CASSQITGSANTQYF. The CDR3 bases are TGTGCCAGCAGCCAGATCACGGGGAGTGCGAATACGCAGTATTTT. Supplemented by reference TRBV7-2 and TRBJ2-3, the full variable domain reads GAGVSQSPSNKVTEKGKDVELRCDPISGHTALYWYRQSLGQGLEFLIYFQGNSAPDKSGLPSDRFSAERTGGSVSTLTIQRTQQEDSAVYLCASSQITGSANTQYFGPGTRLTVL.